This is a list of T cell receptor beta chains from one sample in a study of blood T cell repertoires in COVID-19. Assay used: immunoSEQ multiplex PCR; TCRdb lists only in-frame clones, some missing. Of about 190,000 clones in the sample, more than 70% are singletons; the top ten hold around 4.8%. Sequencing was performed on peripheral blood. These TCRs come from a human donor in a cohort sampled during active COVID-19. Each CDR3 is given with its conserved first and last residue. A D gene is named only where the DNA matches it firmly. Size is omitted from some rows. Given values are once, few, many or a class for expanded clones.

>TRBV7-2|once|TRBJ2-7|.
CASSLSPLYEQYF
TGTGCCAGCAGCTTATCCCCCCTCTACGAGCAGTACTTC
>TRBV27|.|TRBJ2-2|.
CASSFTGTVNTGELFF
TGTGCCAGCAGTTTTACCGGGACTGTCAACACCGGGGAGCTGTTTTTT
>TRBV6-5|.|TRBJ1-1|.
CASSTGRATEAFF
TGTGCCAGCAGTACCGGCAGGGCCACTGAAGCTTTCTTT
>TRBV4-2|.|TRBJ1-3|.
CASSQDTGLGNTIYF
TGTGCCAGCAGCCAAGATACAGGGCTTGGAAACACCATATATTTT
>TRBV11-1|.|TRBJ2-1|TRBD2
CASSLWREPDFGQFF
TGTGCCAGCAGCTTATGGCGGGAGCCCGACTTTGGGCAGTTCTTC
>TRBV3-1/TRBV3-2|.|TRBJ2-1|TRBD2
CASSQDQTSGRDYNEQFF
TGTGCCAGCAGCCAAGATCAAACTAGCGGGAGGGACTACAATGAGCAGTTCTTC
>TRBV10-3|.|TRBJ2-7|TRBD2
CAIGDGLAEAHEQYF
TGTGCCATCGGGGATGGACTAGCGGAGGCCCACGAGCAGTACTTC
>TRBV6-5|.|TRBJ2-6|.
CASTVSGANVLTF
TGTGCCAGCACAGTCTCTGGGGCCAACGTCCTGACTTTC
>TRBV19|.|TRBJ1-1|.
CASSLQGLGTEAFF
TGTGCCAGTAGTCTACAGGGTCTTGGCACTGAAGCTTTCTTT
>TRBV9|.|TRBJ1-3|.
CASSVALSGNTIYF
TGTGCCAGCAGCGTAGCCCTCTCTGGAAACACCATATATTTT
>TRBV14|.|TRBJ2-1|TRBD2
CASSHGTSGPYNEQFF
TGTGCCAGCAGCCATGGGACTAGCGGGCCCTACAATGAGCAGTTCTTC
>TRBV7-2|.|TRBJ2-3|TRBD2
CASSLGLAGGPDTQYF
TGTGCCAGCAGCTTAGGACTAGCGGGGGGTCCAGATACGCAGTATTTT
>TRBV27|.|TRBJ2-3|TRBD2
CASSLLGTSGSSGTDTQYF
TGTGCCAGCAGTTTGTTAGGGACTAGCGGGAGCTCCGGCACAGATACGCAGTATTTT
>TRBV15|.|TRBJ2-1|TRBD2
CATSRDPGLAYNEQFF
TGTGCCACCAGCAGAGATCCGGGACTAGCGTACAATGAGCAGTTCTTC
>TRBV25-1|.|TRBJ2-1|TRBD2
CASSEGLAGPYNEQFF
TGTGCCAGCAGTGAGGGACTAGCGGGGCCCTACAATGAGCAGTTCTTC
>TRBV3-1/TRBV3-2|.|TRBJ1-5|TRBD1
CASSRQGSQPQHF
TGTGCCAGCAGCCGACAGGGGAGTCAGCCCCAGCATTTT
>TRBV29-1|.|TRBJ1-2|TRBD1
CSARTGVYGYTF
TGCAGCGCAAGGACAGGCGTCTATGGCTACACCTTC
>TRBV6-1|.|TRBJ2-4|TRBD2
CASSEGLAGSLAKNIQYF
TGTGCCAGCAGTGAAGGGTTAGCGGGAAGCCTAGCCAAAAACATTCAGTACTTC
>TRBV6-5|once|TRBJ2-7|.
CASSYEGDPSYEQYF
TGTGCCAGCAGTTATGAGGGAGATCCCTCCTACGAGCAGTACTTC
>TRBV5-1|.|TRBJ2-3|.
CASSLTSKDTQYF
TGCGCCAGCAGCTTGACTAGCAAAGATACGCAGTATTTT
>TRBV4-1|.|TRBJ1-1|.
CASSLTGAEAFF
TGCGCCAGCAGCCTAACGGGGGCTGAAGCTTTCTTT
>TRBV7-9|.|TRBJ1-2|.
CASSLAGSVYGYTF
TGTGCCAGCAGCTTGGCAGGATCCGTCTATGGCTACACCTTC
>TRBV2|.|TRBJ1-5|.
CASRLGLSNQPQHF
TGTGCCAGCAGGTTAGGACTTAGCAATCAGCCCCAGCATTTT
>TRBV6-2/TRBV6-3|few|TRBJ2-7|.
CASSKHYEQYF
TGTGCCAGCAGTAAACATTACGAGCAGTACTTC
>TRBV2|.|TRBJ2-3|.
CARRGPGTDTQYF
TGTGCCAGACGAGGGCCTGGCACAGATACGCAGTATTTT
>TRBV5-1|.|TRBJ1-1|.
CASSREDGHTEAFF
TGCGCCAGCAGCAGGGAGGACGGACACACTGAAGCTTTCTTT
>TRBV27|.|TRBJ1-3|.
CASSLTGSGNTIYF
TGTGCCAGCAGTTTAACGGGCTCTGGAAACACCATATATTTT
>TRBV6-6|.|TRBJ2-4|TRBD1
CASSYSGQRTNIQYF
TGTGCCAGCAGTTACTCGGGACAGAGAACAAACATTCAGTACTTC
>TRBV5-4|.|TRBJ2-7|TRBD2
CASSLGRGASGSEQYF
TGTGCCAGCAGCTTGGGACGCGGGGCTAGCGGGAGCGAGCAGTACTTC
>TRBV28|.|TRBJ1-3|.
CASSSPGGGSGNTIYF
TGTGCCAGCAGTTCCCCCGGGGGGGGATCTGGAAACACCATATATTTT
>TRBV27|.|TRBJ2-2|TRBD1
CASSLSQGVSGELFF
TGTGCCAGCAGTTTAAGCCAGGGGGTGTCCGGGGAGCTGTTTTTT
>TRBV6-2/TRBV6-3|.|TRBJ2-1|TRBD2
CASSDPGLAGVEQFF
TGTGCCAGCAGTGATCCGGGACTAGCGGGAGTTGAGCAGTTCTTC
>TRBV9|.|TRBJ1-3|.
CASSGQLEHSGNTIYF
TGTGCCAGCAGCGGACAGCTCGAGCACTCTGGAAACACCATATATTTT
>TRBV3-1/TRBV3-2|.|TRBJ2-6|.
CASSPGANSGANVLTF
TGTGCCAGCAGCCCAGGGGCCAACTCTGGGGCCAACGTCCTGACTTTC
>TRBV2|.|TRBJ2-1|.
CASNRAHEQFF
TGTGCCAGCAACAGGGCCCATGAGCAGTTCTTC
>TRBV6-1|.|TRBJ2-7|.
CASSEEGATYEQYF
TGTGCCAGCAGTGAGGAGGGGGCGACCTACGAGCAGTACTTC
>TRBV12-3/TRBV12-4|.|TRBJ2-2|.
CASSRWGPGELFF
TGTGCCAGCAGCCGCTGGGGGCCCGGGGAGCTGTTTTTT
>TRBV7-2|.|TRBJ2-7|.
CASSLDRGTGAVSNEQYF
TGTGCCAGCAGCTTAGATAGGGGTACGGGAGCAGTATCTAACGAGCAGTACTTC
>TRBV19|.|TRBJ2-6|.
CASSIGGRSGANVLTF
TGTGCCAGTAGTATAGGAGGTCGCTCTGGGGCCAACGTCCTGACTTTC
>TRBV6-2/TRBV6-3|.|TRBJ2-7|.
CASSYWGHEQYF
TGTGCCAGCAGTTACTGGGGCCACGAGCAGTACTTC
>TRBV12-3/TRBV12-4|.|TRBJ1-1|.
CASSFGGAAFF
TGTGCCAGCAGTTTCGGGGGGGCTGCTTTCTTT
>TRBV3-1/TRBV3-2|few|TRBJ1-1|.
CASSQLWGGMNTEAFF
TGTGCCAGCAGCCAGTTGTGGGGGGGGATGAACACTGAAGCTTTCTTT
>TRBV7-2|.|TRBJ2-7|.
CASSVDRGEYYEQYF
TGTGCCAGCAGCGTCGACCGGGGAGAGTACTACGAGCAGTACTTC
>TRBV30|.|TRBJ2-2|.
CAWSGWEVFAGELFF
TGTGCCTGGAGCGGCTGGGAGGTCTTCGCCGGGGAGCTGTTTTTT
>TRBV5-1|.|TRBJ1-3|TRBD1
CASKPGQQGNTIYF
TGCGCCAGCAAGCCGGGACAGCAAGGGAACACCATATATTTT
>TRBV18|.|TRBJ2-3|TRBD2
CASYAGLAGLSTDTQYF
TGTGCCAGCTACGCGGGACTAGCGGGGCTTAGCACAGATACGCAGTATTTT
>TRBV27|.|TRBJ1-2|TRBD1
CASSRTGPFGYGYTF
TGTGCCAGCAGTCGGACAGGGCCCTTCGGGTATGGCTACACCTTC
>TRBV18|.|TRBJ1-4|.
CASSPRAWGEKLFF
TGTGCCAGCTCACCCAGGGCCTGGGGTGAAAAACTGTTTTTT